This T cell receptor (beta chain) appears in the sequencing data of a study of cytomegalovirus exposure and HLA in healthy donors. General observations from the study: An analysis done earlier found most TCR beta V segments productive about 87% or about 30% of the time. A later analysis linked a missense DCLRE1C variant to TCR beta V- and J-gene trimming.

Concerning this clone itself: The antigen remains unidentified.

The germline V gene encodes CDR1 KGHSH and CDR2 LQKENI. Deletions cut 3 bases from V and 8 bases from J, with 11 bases between. This CDR3 is 13 amino acids long. Researchers ran the PCR with 60 Vbeta and 13 Jbeta primers. Sequencing was performed with immunoSEQ multiplex PCR; in TCRdb, only in-frame clones are kept and a portion is missing. The sample yields about 180,000 clones, over 75% seen once. This chain joins TRBV18 and TRBJ2-1; D is uncertain. The source is a woman between 50 and 59 years old in good health and CMV-seronegative. The sample taken for sequencing was PBMCs. The CDR3 spells CASSPHRSDEQFF. CDR3 DNA sequence: TGTGCCAGCTCACCTCACCGATCAGATGAGCAGTTCTTC. The full variable domain, with the rest looked up from reference TRBV18 and TRBJ2-1, is NAGVMQNPRHLVRRRGQEARLRCSPMKGHSHVYWYRQLPEEGLKFMVYLQKENIIDESGMPKERFSAEFPKEGPSILRIQQVVRGDSAAYFCASSPHRSDEQFFGPGTRLTVL.